The rows below give T cell receptor beta chains drawn from one sample of a study of shared clonotypes between healthy human individuals. Here immunoSEQ multiplex PCR was the method, and the copy in TCRdb shows in-frame clones only, minus some. In the table there are about 2.5 million clones, 85% to 95% of which are singletons. The sample consisted of naive CD4+ T cells from PBMCs. These receptors all stem from a young man in good health. Some clones in this sample may be carry-over from other donors' samples. Both conserved end residues are part of each CDR3. Each record gives: J gene, V gene, clone size, CDR3 protein. A row's size may be missing; if present it is once, few, many or a size class.

>TRBJ2-1|TRBV5-1|few
CASSLERPYNEQFF
>TRBJ2-7|TRBV28|NA
CASSTGRAAGGRVREQYF
>TRBJ2-1|TRBV2|NA
CASSAPSGKQFF
>TRBJ1-2|TRBV20-1|NA
CSAEGGYTF
>TRBJ2-5|TRBV18|NA
CASSEMQETQYF
>TRBJ2-7|TRBV28|NA
CASSPDSQTYEQYF
>TRBJ2-1|TRBV30|NA
CAWSNSGLAASYNEQFF
>TRBJ2-3|TRBV14|once
CASSQERWSDTQYF
>TRBJ2-3|TRBV9|NA
CASSVAVSTDTQYF
>TRBJ2-2|TRBV6-6|NA
CASTPTSGSPAGELFF
>TRBJ1-2|TRBV6-5|NA
CASSYSKEGYGYTF
>TRBJ1-5|TRBV6-1|NA
CASIEGNNQPQHF
>TRBJ2-7|TRBV4-1|NA
CASSQEGPGPYEQYF
>TRBJ1-4|TRBV5-6|once
CASSALESTNEKLFF
>TRBJ1-4|TRBV7-9|once
CASSRTTGITMNEKLFF
>TRBJ2-7|TRBV27|NA
CASSLKGTGVSYEQYF
>TRBJ2-2|TRBV4-2|NA
CASSQEQRANTGELFF
>TRBJ2-3|TRBV7-2|NA
CASSPAGGLADTQYF
>TRBJ2-7|TRBV14|NA
CASGNVRAGEQYF
>TRBJ1-1|TRBV5-8|once
CASSLVTYTEAFF
>TRBJ2-1|TRBV11-1|NA
CASSPRTSGIWSEQFF
>TRBJ1-3|TRBV7-2|NA
CASSLDRGQGNTIYF
>TRBJ2-7|TRBV7-8|NA
CASSLADGIYYEQYF
>TRBJ2-7|TRBV4-2|NA
CASSQDLVTRAKSSYEQYF
>TRBJ2-6|TRBV19|NA
CASSRLDGAGANVLTF
>TRBJ2-7|TRBV30|NA
CAWSPRRAYEQYF
>TRBJ2-3|TRBV5-4|NA
CASSLKYTSTDTQYF
>TRBJ1-3|TRBV30|once
CAWSSGGLRPGNTIYF
>TRBJ1-1|TRBV9|NA
CASSATGGTEAFF
>TRBJ2-5|TRBV5-5|NA
CASSFTGTSGTETQYF
>TRBJ2-1|TRBV6-4|NA
CASSETGGYNEQFF
>TRBJ1-1|TRBV2|NA
CASRMNTEAFF
>TRBJ2-5|TRBV9|NA
CASSVVAGGSGETQYF
>TRBJ2-3|TRBV10-3|NA
CATRGSGTSGRTTDTQYF
>TRBJ1-3|TRBV7-9|NA
CASSRYRVPGNTIYF
>TRBJ1-5|TRBV28|once
CASSQGGSRGVQHF
>TRBJ1-5|TRBV28|NA
CASRKGGGWQPQHF
>TRBJ2-2|TRBV7-9|NA
CASTIYRGGTGELFF
>TRBJ2-7|TRBV7-6|NA
CASSPRPMDYEQYF
>TRBJ2-7|TRBV5-1|NA
CASSFESGQGINEQYF
>TRBJ2-5|TRBV2|NA
CASSAQDRGLGETQYF
>TRBJ1-1|TRBV11-1|once
CASSPRTVMNTEAFF
>TRBJ1-5|TRBV5-6|NA
CASSLQGTQPQHF
>TRBJ2-5|TRBV7-2|NA
CASSLPPGWETQYF
>TRBJ1-2|TRBV28|NA
CASSMPGAIYGYTF
>TRBJ1-1|TRBV11-2|NA
CASSLAGQGAFGTEAFF
>TRBJ1-5|TRBV13|once
CASSLPGSNQPQHF
>TRBJ1-1|TRBV4-1|few
CASSGGDGRGTEAFF
>TRBJ2-7|TRBV4-1|NA
CASSLGTSGDYEQYF
>TRBJ2-1|TRBV29-1|NA
CSSSKGLAGVNEQFF
>TRBJ1-1|TRBV2|NA
CASGGTEQLLTEAFF
>TRBJ2-1|TRBV11-2|NA
CASSSTAGLAGVKNNEQFF
>TRBJ2-5|TRBV4-1|NA
CASSPSSGRETQYF
>TRBJ1-1|TRBV6-1|NA
CASSQGAYTEAFF
>TRBJ2-7|TRBV30|NA
CAWTNFQGPYEQYF
>TRBJ2-1|TRBV6-1|NA
CASIHGPSYNEQFF
>TRBJ2-7|TRBV28|NA
CASSLGGSYEQYF
>TRBJ2-1|TRBV21-1|NA
CASISQRECSSEQFF
>TRBJ2-2|TRBV28|NA
CASRPGTEPNTGELFF